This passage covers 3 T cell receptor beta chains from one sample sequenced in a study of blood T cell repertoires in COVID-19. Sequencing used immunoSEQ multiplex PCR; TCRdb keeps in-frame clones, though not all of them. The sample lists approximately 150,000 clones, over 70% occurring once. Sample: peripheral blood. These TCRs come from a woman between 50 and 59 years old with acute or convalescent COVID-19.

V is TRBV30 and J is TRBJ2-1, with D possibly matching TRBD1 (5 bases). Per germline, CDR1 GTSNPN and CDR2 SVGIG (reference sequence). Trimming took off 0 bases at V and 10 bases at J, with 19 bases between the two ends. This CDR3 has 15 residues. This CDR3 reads CAWSVGLAGAREQFF. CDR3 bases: TGTGCCTGGAGTGTAGGTCTCGCTGGGGCCAGGGAGCAGTTCTTC.

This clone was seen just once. CDR3 sequence (DNA): TGCGCCAGCAAAACTAGCGGGGGCATAAGCACAGATACGCAGTATTTT. It specifies CASKTSGGISTDTQYF. The gene calls are TRBV4-1 and TRBJ2-3; 11 bases line up with TRBD2. CDR3 size: 16 residues. Germline V gene sequence: CDR1 MGHRA, CDR2 YSYEKL. Germline trimming cut 7 bases from V and 0 bases from J; bases unmatched to any gene: 6.

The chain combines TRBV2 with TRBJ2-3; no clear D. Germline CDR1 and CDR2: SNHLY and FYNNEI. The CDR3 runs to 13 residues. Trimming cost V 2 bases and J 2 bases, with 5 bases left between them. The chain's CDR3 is CASSERLTDTQYF. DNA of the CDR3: TGTGCCAGCAGTGAAAGACTCACAGATACGCAGTATTTT.